This T cell receptor beta chain is drawn from a study of T cells in tuberculosis. On the study more broadly: This South African cohort compared adolescents with or without latent tuberculosis against adults with active tuberculosis.

About this clone itself: The antigen remains unidentified.

This CDR3 is 13 amino acids long. Germline V lookup: CDR1 MDHEN, CDR2 SYDVKM. Trimming removed 6 bases at V and 5 bases at J, with 11 bases between. General study results and limits: Cases with active tuberculosis were adults, while controls were adolescents. Active tuberculosis TCR-alpha repertoires lay closer to GMM-specific TCRs than IGRA-negative controls, suggesting clonal expansion.

Profiling relied on immunoSEQ multiplex PCR, and the TCRdb table lists in-frame clones only, not all of them. The sample holds tens of thousands of clones; 95% to 97% are singletons and the top ten take 6.2%. The receptor's source is a donor between 10 and 35 years old with latent tuberculosis or without tuberculosis infection. Sequences were obtained from PBMCs. V and J are TRBV28 and TRBJ1-5; possibly TRBD1 for D (6 bases). CDR3 sequence: CASSPDSHQPQHF. Here the CDR3 DNA reads TGTGCCAGCAGCCCGGACAGCCATCAGCCCCAGCATTTT.